One and the same sample provided the 26 T cell receptor beta chains below, sequenced in a study of Ad26.COV2.S vaccination and SARS-CoV-2 variants. The treatment here: some 19 received Ad26.COV2.S at low or high dose, single or two shots; 5 received placebo; per-sample allocation not given. Vaccine and placebo recipients were sampled on day 63 after the first injection. Data came from immunoSEQ multiplex PCR; TCRdb stores just in-frame clones and leaves some out. This table holds about 480,000 clones, approximately 88% found once. The source was peripheral blood, collected in a trial of Ad26.COV2.S vaccine versus placebo. These receptors originate from a person between 18 and 65 years old who received the Ad26.COV2.S COVID-19 vaccine or a placebo.

This sequence joins TRBV27 and TRBJ2-3, with D uncertain. The V gene lost 6 bases and the J gene lost 2 bases, with 9 bases spanning the gap. Germline V lookup: CDR1 MNHEY, CDR2 SMNVEV (reference sequence). The CDR3 loop spans 13 amino acids. This CDR3 reads CASSPPATDTQYF. CDR3 coding DNA: TGTGCCAGCAGCCCCCCCGCCACAGATACGCAGTATTTT.

V is TRBV28 and J is TRBJ1-3, with D possibly being TRBD1 (5 bases). Germline values: CDR1 MDHEN, CDR2 SYDVKM. This CDR3 spans 16 amino acids. V gave up 6 bases and J gave up 6 bases, with 21 bases separating them. The CDR3 region has the DNA TGTGCCAGCAGCCCGGGAGGGGTCTTTAGGGAAAACACCATATATTTT. The encoded protein is CASSPGGVFRENTIYF. The complete variable domain, with remaining parts taken from reference TRBV28 and TRBJ1-3, reads DVKVTQSSRYLVKRTGEKVFLECVQDMDHENMFWYRQDPGLGLRLIYFSYDVKMKEKGDIPEGYSVSREKKERFSLILESASTNQTSMYLCASSPGGVFRENTIYFGEGSWLTVV.

CDR3 amino acids: CASSVEPRHGSVFF. CDR3 DNA sequence: TGTGCCAGCAGCGTAGAACCCCGTCACGGGTCGGTGTTTTTT. The chain employs TRBV9 and TRBJ2-2, with D hard to call. CDR1 is SGDLS and CDR2 is YYNGEE in the germline V gene. The CDR3 spans 14 residues. The germline V and J ends were trimmed by 0 bases and 15 bases, with 18 bases remaining between them.

A single count supports this clone. The V and J genes are TRBV20-1 and TRBJ1-2; D is unresolved. Trimming removed 3 bases at V and 0 bases at J, with 14 bases between. CDR3 length equals 15 residues. CDR1 and CDR2 from the germline V gene are DFQATT and SNEGSKA (reference sequence). This CDR3 reads CSASFGITSNYGYTF. CDR3 nucleotide sequence: TGCAGTGCTAGTTTCGGGATAACATCTAACTATGGCTACACCTTC.

The rearrangement links TRBV7-2 to TRBJ1-2; the match to TRBD1 covers 9 bases. The germline V gene encodes CDR1 SGHTA and CDR2 FQGNSA. Losses at the gene ends were 6 bases for V and 5 bases for J; bases not matched to a gene: 16. The CDR3 extends over 17 amino acids. CDR3 residues: CASSPNRGQGGGYGYTF. DNA of the CDR3: TGTGCCAGCAGTCCCAACCGGGGACAGGGAGGGGGTTATGGCTACACCTTC.

V and J are TRBV19 and TRBJ2-7; either TRBD1 or TRBD2 may supply D (5 bases each). This CDR3 has 12 residues. V lost 10 bases and J lost 2, with 12 bases in between. Germline CDR1 is LNHDA and CDR2 is SQIVND (reference sequence). CDR3 sequence reads: CATGTPPYEQYF. Written as DNA, the CDR3 is TGTGCCACCGGGACGCCGCCCTACGAGCAGTACTTC.

This sequence joins TRBV29-1 and TRBJ2-7; D is possibly TRBD1 (6 bases). V dropped 4 bases and J dropped 2 bases, with 18 bases sitting between them. CDR3 length equals 15 residues. Germline loops: CDR1 SQVTM, CDR2 ANQGSEA. The CDR3 sequence is CSVGGLTGAPYEQYF. Written as DNA, the CDR3 is TGCAGCGTTGGGGGGCTGACAGGAGCCCCCTACGAGCAGTACTTC.

The chain combines TRBV27 with TRBJ2-2; either TRBD1 or TRBD2 may supply D (6 bases each). This CDR3 spans 14 amino acids. Germline V gives CDR1 MNHEY, CDR2 SMNVEV (reference sequence). V was trimmed by 3 bases and J by 7 bases, leaving 12 bases between them. The CDR3: CASSFYEGGGELFF. Written as DNA, the CDR3 is TGTGCCAGCAGTTTCTATGAGGGGGGCGGGGAGCTGTTTTTT.

The rearrangement joins TRBV30 to TRBJ1-4; 9 bases are a match to TRBD1. The V and J ends lost 8 bases and 13 bases, in that order; junction bases with no gene match: 8. CDR3 size: 11 residues. CDR1 is GTSNPN, CDR2 SVGIG, per germline (reference sequence). In DNA, the CDR3 is TGTGCCGGGGGACAGGGTACGGGACTGTTTTTT. This translates into CAGGQGTGLFF.

The chain links TRBV6-1 to TRBJ1-2, with D perhaps matching TRBD1 (5 bases). The CDR3 length is 15 residues. The V end was cut by 2 bases, the J end by 5 bases, with 15 bases between. Germline CDR1 is MNHNS and CDR2 is SASEGT. The CDR3 region is CASSEFGTLVYGYTF. Written as DNA, the CDR3 is TGTGCCAGCAGTGAATTCGGGACGTTGGTTTATGGCTACACCTTC.

The chain is built from TRBV9 and TRBJ2-6; TRBD2 is a possible D gene (5 bases). Germline CDR1 reads SGDLS; CDR2 reads YYNGEE. The germline V and J ends were trimmed by 4 bases and 0 bases, with 23 bases remaining between them. This CDR3 contains 20 residues. In nucleotides, the CDR3 is TGTGCCAGCAGCCATAAACAAAACCGGGATGGCCACTCTGGGGCCAACGTCCTGACTTTC. It specifies CASSHKQNRDGHSGANVLTF.

CDR3 nucleotides: TGTGCCAGCAGCGTAGGGGTGGGGTCGAACACTGAAGCTTTCTTT. Translation: CASSVGVGSNTEAFF. The gene calls are TRBV9 and TRBJ1-1; no clear D. V was shortened by 0 bases and J by 1 base, with 10 bases between the two germline ends. In germline, CDR1 is SGDLS, CDR2 YYNGEE. The CDR3 has 15 amino acids.

As concerns this clone: One end of the junction varies from germline; a read error may be responsible. The chain has TRBV12-3 or TRBV12-4 and TRBJ1-2; D is uncertain. CDR3 length: 12 residues. CDR3 DNA: TGTGCCGGCAGTTTTATTGGGGTCGGCTACACCTTC. The encoded protein is CAGSFIGVGYTF.

The chain recombines TRBV7-6 with TRBJ1-1; weak D call: TRBD1 (6 bases). The germline V and J ends were trimmed by 2 bases and 4 bases, with 14 bases remaining between them. This CDR3 has 15 residues. Per germline, CDR1 SGHVS and CDR2 FNYEAQ. CDR3 sequence: CASSLSSGGLTEAFF. DNA for the CDR3: TGTGCCAGCAGCTTATCTTCTGGGGGGCTCACTGAAGCTTTCTTT.

J is TRBJ1-2 and V is TRBV30; perhaps TRBD1 as D (5 bases). Germline V gives CDR1 GTSNPN, CDR2 SVGIG (reference sequence). Trimming took off 2 bases at V and 7 bases at J, with 14 bases between the two ends. This CDR3 is built from 13 residues. In DNA form, the CDR3 reads TGTGCCTGGAGTAGGGGTGTCGGGAGTGGCTACACCTTC. Translating gives CAWSRGVGSGYTF.

The chain has TRBV6-5 and TRBJ2-5; D ambiguous. CDR3 length: 11 residues. V lost 7 bases and J 5 bases, leaving 8 bases between the germline ends. The V gene's germline CDR1 is MNHEY and CDR2 SVGAGI. The CDR3 region is CASTGLETQYF. DNA for the CDR3: TGTGCCAGCACCGGCCTGGAGACCCAGTACTTC.

This chain connects TRBV19 to TRBJ1-2; D uncertain. The CDR3 runs to 16 residues. Per the germline V gene, CDR1 is LNHDA and CDR2 is SQIVND (reference sequence). V lost 4 bases and J lost 4, with 19 bases in between. The chain's CDR3 is CASSKVGATWSYGYTF. CDR3 DNA sequence: TGTGCCAGTAGTAAAGTGGGCGCGACCTGGTCCTATGGCTACACCTTC.

The chain is built from TRBV9 and TRBJ2-1; D perhaps matches TRBD2 (6 bases). The germline CDR1 and CDR2 sequences are SGDLS and YYNGEE. V lost 4 bases and J lost 6, with 17 bases in between. The CDR3 is 15 amino acids. The CDR3 protein is CASSPTSYSINEQFF. CDR3 nucleotides: TGTGCCAGCAGCCCTACTAGCTATTCCATCAATGAGCAGTTCTTC.

The rearrangement joins TRBV6-5 to TRBJ1-1; D gene ambiguous. Trimming removed 4 bases from V and 6 bases from J, with 12 bases in between. CDR1 MNHEY and CDR2 SVGAGI come from the germline V gene. The CDR3 covers 13 residues. The CDR3 loop reads CASSFLGNSEAFF. Written as DNA, the CDR3 is TGTGCCAGCAGTTTTCTGGGGAATTCTGAAGCTTTCTTT.

The chain combines TRBV12-3 or TRBV12-4 with TRBJ2-7; 8 nucleotides align to TRBD2. This CDR3 comprises 13 residues. Trimming removed 6 bases from V and 3 bases from J; junction bases left unmatched: 4. The CDR3 region is CASSQSGSYEQYF. DNA of the CDR3: TGTGCCAGCAGCCAGAGCGGGAGCTACGAGCAGTACTTC.

The chain carries TRBV11-2 and TRBJ2-3; D is uncertain. Per germline, CDR1 SGHAT and CDR2 FQNNGV. V lost 6 bases and J 6 bases, leaving 13 bases between the germline ends. The CDR3 covers 13 residues. The CDR3 sequence is CASSQAGPDTQYF. Here the CDR3 DNA reads TGTGCCAGCAGTCAGGCAGGCCCCGATACGCAGTATTTT. The whole variable domain, filled in from reference TRBV11-2 and TRBJ2-3, reads EAGVAQSPRYKIIEKRQSVAFWCNPISGHATLYWYQQILGQGPKLLIQFQNNGVVDDSQLPKDRFSAERLKGVDSTLKIQPAKLEDSAVYLCASSQAGPDTQYFGPGTRLTVL.

The rearrangement uses TRBV11-3 and TRBJ1-1; D is ambiguous. Germline V gives CDR1 SGHNT, CDR2 YENEEA. This CDR3 is built from 13 residues. Trimming left V 1 base short and J 4 bases short, with 7 bases between. CDR3 DNA sequence: TGTGCCAGCAGCTTAGCCAGGACCACTGAAGCTTTCTTT. It codes for CASSLARTTEAFF.

The V gene is TRBV19, the J gene TRBJ2-1, with 7 positions matching TRBD2. The CDR3 extends over 14 amino acids. Germline loops: CDR1 LNHDA, CDR2 SQIVND (reference sequence). V was clipped by 5 bases and J by 0 bases; unmatched bases: 1. The CDR3 region has the DNA TGTGCCAGTAGTCGCGGGAGCTCCTACAATGAGCAGTTCTTC. It codes for CASSRGSSYNEQFF.

The J gene is TRBJ2-3, the V gene TRBV7-9, with TRBD2 as a possible D gene (6 bases). CDR3 size: 15 residues. CDR1 and CDR2 from the germline V gene are SEHNR and FQNEAQ (reference sequence). V dropped 3 bases and J dropped 8 bases, with 18 bases sitting between them. The CDR3 DNA is TGTGCCAGCAGCTTGTCCCGGACTACCGCCTCTACGCAGTATTTT. Translating it yields CASSLSRTTASTQYF.

This rearrangement joins TRBV7-3 to TRBJ2-1; D is possibly TRBD2 (6 bases). V gave up 5 bases and J gave up 15 bases, with 23 bases separating them. This CDR3 has 14 residues. Germline V lookup: CDR1 SGHTA, CDR2 FQGTGA. The CDR3 region is CASSPGDGRELRFF. CDR3 nucleotide sequence: TGTGCCAGCAGCCCCGGGGATGGACGGGAGCTACGGTTCTTC.

V is TRBV28 and J is TRBJ1-2; perhaps TRBD1 as D (5 bases). The V gene lost 2 bases and the J gene lost 10 bases, with 17 bases spanning the gap. This CDR3 has 14 residues. In germline, CDR1 is MDHEN, CDR2 SYDVKM. The CDR3 sequence is CASSLAGRGDDYTF. DNA for the CDR3: TGTGCCAGCAGTTTAGCGGGCAGAGGGGATGACTACACCTTC.